Given below is one T cell receptor (beta chain) in context. Its antigen is still unknown. The data originate from a study of cytomegalovirus exposure and HLA in healthy donors. The validation cohort, a group of more than 100 subjects, included the donors and was separate from the approximately 650-subject first cohort. The study's findings and limits: It was reported that the classifier diagnosed cytomegalovirus status with high specificity and sensitivity in both the original and validation cohorts. That first-cohort TCR clusters tended to co-occur in the roughly 130 validation repertoires was found in a later analysis.

Profiled with immunoSEQ multiplex PCR; TCRdb holds only in-frame clones, not every one. Here the sample spans about 110,000 clones, roughly 90% being singletons. Trimming cost V 2 bases and J 9 bases, with 11 bases left between them. Germline V gene lookup returns CDR1 MNHEY and CDR2 SMNVEV (reference sequence). The CDR3 sequence is 13 residues long. Source material: PBMCs. J is TRBJ1-5 and V is TRBV27, with D perhaps TRBD1 (6 bases). The receptor comes from a woman aged 18-35 years in good health and CMV-seronegative. CDR3 DNA: TGTGCCAGCAGTTTAGAGGAAGGGGGGCCCCAGCATTTT. Its translation: CASSLEEGGPQHF.